The clone carrying this T cell receptor beta chain was observed a single time. Its antigen is still unknown. Produced via immunoSEQ multiplex PCR; TCRdb's table is partial and in-frame only. The table lists fewer than 600,000 clones, 89% of them singletons, with 1.7% in the top ten. The data are from a study of Ad26.COV2.S vaccination and SARS-CoV-2 variants. For the study at large: Trial arm assignment for the donor was COV1001 Ad26.COV2.S. Once or twice, 56 days apart, Ad26.COV2.S was delivered intramuscularly. Study findings and constraints: While placebo recipients had lower spike-specific TCR breadth, vaccine recipients had more.

Regarding treatment: around 19 received Ad26.COV2.S at low or high dose, single or two shots; about 5 received placebo; per-sample allocation not given. It was on day 63 after the first vaccine or placebo injection that samples were taken. At a Boston site, the person donating was an adult of 18-55 years. This sample comprised peripheral blood, obtained in a trial of Ad26.COV2.S vaccine versus placebo. This clonotype was obtained from a person aged 18-65 years who received the Ad26.COV2.S COVID-19 vaccine or a placebo.

Here the CDR3 reads CASSLYRAVSNQPQHF. The CDR3 nucleotides read TGTGCCAGCAGTTTATATAGGGCGGTTAGCAATCAGCCCCAGCATTTT. The rearrangement joins TRBV28 to TRBJ1-5, with D unresolved. CDR1 MDHEN and CDR2 SYDVKM come from the germline V gene. The CDR3 loop spans 16 amino acids. V was trimmed by 1 base and J by 0 bases, leaving 10 bases between them. Combining the CDR3 with reference TRBV28 and TRBJ1-5 gives the whole variable domain DVKVTQSSRYLVKRTGEKVFLECVQDMDHENMFWYRQDPGLGLRLIYFSYDVKMKEKGDIPEGYSVSREKKERFSLILESASTNQTSMYLCASSLYRAVSNQPQHFGDGTRLSIL.